This TCR beta chain emerged from a study of blood T cell repertoires in COVID-19. Clones were sequenced by immunoSEQ multiplex PCR, and TCRdb holds only the in-frame ones, with some missing. The table shows a few hundred thousand clones, with roughly 87% occurring only once. CDR3 size: 14 residues. Looked up from germline, CDR1 is SGHTA and CDR2 is FQGNSA. Trimming removed 3 bases at V and 4 bases at J, with 10 bases between. This receptor was identified in a man between 18 and 29 years old with acute COVID-19. The chain uses TRBV7-2 and TRBJ2-1; maybe TRBD2 (6 bases). Sequencing was carried out using PBMCs or T cells enriched from blood (not recorded which). Here the CDR3 reads CASSFWDFYNEQFF. The CDR3 DNA is TGTGCCAGCAGCTTCTGGGACTTTTACAATGAGCAGTTCTTC. Combining the CDR3 with reference TRBV7-2 and TRBJ2-1 gives the whole variable domain GAGVSQSPSNKVTEKGKDVELRCDPISGHTALYWYRQSLGQGLEFLIYFQGNSAPDKSGLPSDRFSAERTGGSVSTLTIQRTQQEDSAVYLCASSFWDFYNEQFFGPGTRLTVL.